The entry below gives a single T cell receptor (beta chain) sequence along with its context. Its target is not known. PCR primers comprised 60 Vbeta and 13 Jbeta primers. The table came from immunoSEQ multiplex PCR; TCRdb's copy has only in-frame clones and leaves some out. The sample lists around 200,000 clones; about 80% were seen once. The data derive from a study of cytomegalovirus exposure and HLA in healthy donors. Study-level points and caveats: Most of the TCR beta V segments (in an earlier analysis) were productive either about 87% or about 30% of the time. Presence/absence analyses assumed roughly uniform sequencing depth across donors, which may not hold.

The CDR3 has 11 residues. The germline V gene has CDR1 SEHNR and CDR2 FQNEAQ (reference sequence). V lost 8 bases, J lost 10 bases, and 8 bases stayed unmatched. This sequence joins TRBV7-9 and TRBJ2-7, with 7 bases fitting TRBD1. The sequence came from a woman aged 35 to 49 in good health and CMV-seronegative. Sequenced: PBMCs. The CDR3 here is CASWTGGLQYF. The CDR3 region has the DNA TGTGCCAGCTGGACAGGTGGGTTACAGTACTTC.